Each of the 12 T cell receptor beta chains below was sequenced from the same sample in a study of CD8+ T cells in alopecia areata. Following RNA extraction, reverse transcription yielded cDNA that acted as the sequencing template. Sequencing used immunoSEQ multiplex PCR; TCRdb keeps in-frame clones, though not all of them. The sample has about 190,000 clones; 64% are singletons. As for treatment: oral pan-JAK inhibitor, 5-10 mg twice daily. The sequencing used CD4+ T cells sorted from blood, collected around week 49, from a patient treated with tofacitinib. The receptors were sampled from a human donor with alopecia areata.

This clone was detected a few times. This CDR3 is CASSGGQGPYEQYF. DNA of the CDR3: TGTGCCAGCAGCGGGGGACAGGGGCCCTACGAGCAGTACTTC. The chain combines TRBV7-8 with TRBJ2-7, with 10 positions matching TRBD1. This CDR3 is built from 14 residues. Trimming took 5 bases from V and 2 from J; bases not matched to a gene: 3. Germline CDR1 SGHVS, CDR2 FQNEAQ.

Comments on this clone: Relative to the germline gene, one junction end is altered; a read error may explain this. The J gene is TRBJ2-7, the V gene TRBV2; tentative D call: TRBD1 (6 bases). Germline-derived CDR1 and CDR2 are SNHLY and FYNNEI. The CDR3 has 9 residues. CDR3 residues: CASSPDSSF. CDR3 sequence (DNA): TGTGCCAGCAGCCCGGACAGCTCCTTC.

The chain combines TRBV5-1 with TRBJ1-5; TRBD1 is a possible D gene (5 bases). CDR3 length equals 16 residues. Trimming stripped 0 bases from V and 3 bases from J, with 13 bases between. The germline V gene encodes CDR1 SGHRS and CDR2 YFSETQ. The CDR3 sequence is CASSLDGGTHNQPQHF. The CDR3 DNA follows: TGCGCCAGCAGCTTGGACGGCGGGACTCACAATCAGCCCCAGCATTTT.

This clone was found once. The chain joins TRBV29-1 to TRBJ1-2; 7 bases align to TRBD1. The CDR3 consists of 11 residues. Per germline, CDR1 SQVTM and CDR2 ANQGSEA. The CDR3 DNA is TGCAACGCGCAGGGGGACTATGGCTACACCTTC. Translated, it gives CNAQGDYGYTF. The whole variable domain, remainder taken from reference TRBV29-1 and TRBJ1-2, is SAVISQKPSRDICQRGTSLTIQCQVDSQVTMMFWYRQQPGQSLTLIATANQGSEATYESGFVIDKFPISRPNLTFSTLTVSNMSPEDSSIYLCNAQGDYGYTFGSGTRLTVV.

This clone was picked up a small number of times. The chain couples TRBV7-8 to TRBJ2-7, with D hard to call. V gave up 2 bases and J gave up 4 bases, with 15 bases separating them. The CDR3 loop spans 15 amino acids. From germline, CDR1 is SGHVS and CDR2 FQNEAQ. CDR3: CASSLPMGFSYEQYF. The DNA of the CDR3 is TGTGCCAGCAGCTTACCGATGGGGTTCTCTTACGAGCAGTACTTC.

This chain uses TRBV9 with TRBJ2-3; TRBD1 aligns across 7 bases. Germline V gene sequence: CDR1 SGDLS, CDR2 YYNGEE. The CDR3 extends over 16 amino acids. After removal of 3 bases from V and 3 bases from J, the junction contained 10 bases not matched to a gene. The CDR3 sequence is CASSGYRGLRTDTQYF. The CDR3 nucleotides read TGTGCCAGCAGCGGATACAGGGGTTTACGAACAGATACGCAGTATTTT.

This chain joins TRBV5-1 and TRBJ2-7; TRBD1 agrees at 8 bases. There are 16 residues in the CDR3. CDR1 is SGHRS and CDR2 is YFSETQ in the germline V gene. The junction had 7 bases not matched to a gene; V was cut back by 2 bases and J by 0 bases. The CDR3 DNA reads TGCGCCAGCAGCTTTGGACAGGGAGGCCTCTCCTACGAGCAGTACTTC. Translated: CASSFGQGGLSYEQYF. The variable domain in full, completed from reference TRBV5-1 and TRBJ2-7, reads KAGVTQTPRYLIKTRGQQVTLSCSPISGHRSVSWYQQTPGQGLQFLFEYFSETQRNKGNFPGRFSGRQFSNSRSEMNVSTLELGDSALYLCASSFGQGGLSYEQYFGPGTRLTVT.

CDR3 residues: CASSVGIGDTIYF. CDR3 nucleotides: TGTGCCAGCAGCGTAGGCATAGGGGACACCATATATTTT. This chain links TRBV9 with TRBJ1-3; D possibly corresponds to TRBD1 (5 bases). Germline V gene sequence: CDR1 SGDLS, CDR2 YYNGEE. The V end lost 0 bases, the J end lost 8 bases, and 9 bases lay between the germline ends. CDR3 length: 13 amino acids.

This clone was recorded a few times. The genes are TRBV18 and TRBJ2-6; D is unclear. The CDR3 contains 13 residues. Germline CDR1 is KGHSH and CDR2 is LQKENI. The V end lost 5 bases, the J end lost 1 base, and 3 bases lay between the germline ends. CDR3 amino acids: CASSVSGANVLTF. The DNA for the CDR3 is TGTGCCAGCTCAGTGTCTGGGGCCAACGTCCTGACTTTC.

This rearrangement joins TRBV6-5 to TRBJ1-1; a weak D match, TRBD1 (5 bases). The CDR3 is 13 amino acids. Trimming cost V 0 bases and J 11 bases, with 13 bases left between them. The germline CDR1 and CDR2 sequences are MNHEY and SVGAGI. The CDR3 bases are TGTGCCAGCAGTTACTCCCGGGGGAGTGACGCTTTCTTT. It yields the protein CASSYSRGSDAFF.

For this clone: Other DNA sequences of this sample code for an identical CDR3. This chain links TRBV2 with TRBJ2-7; D not certain. Germline CDR1 SNHLY, CDR2 FYNNEI. The V and J ends lost 3 bases and 7 bases respectively, with 4 bases between them. The CDR3 length is 10 residues. Here the CDR3 reads CASSEYEQYF. Here the CDR3 DNA reads TGTGCCAGCAGTGAGTATGAGCAGTACTTC.

In this sample, this clone turned up a few times. The chain's CDR3 is CASSQVDMGLPRDTQYF. The CDR3 region has the DNA TGCGCCAGCAGCCAGGTAGACATGGGGCTACCTCGGGATACGCAGTATTTT. This chain joins TRBV4-1 and TRBJ2-3; TRBD1 might be the D (5 bases). V lost 3 bases and J lost 6, with 22 bases in between. The CDR3 consists of 17 residues. Germline CDR1 and CDR2: MGHRA and YSYEKL.